The 9 T cell receptor beta chains below all came from one sample that was sequenced in a study of untreated major depressive disorder. Using immunoSEQ multiplex PCR, the repertoire was profiled, and TCRdb retains in-frame clones only, with some absent. The table lists approximately 20,000 clones, around 85% of them singletons. Sequences were obtained from CD4+ T cells from PBMCs. The receptors stem from a woman aged 25 to 45 in good health.

The rearrangement uses TRBV28 and TRBJ2-7; 14 nucleotides align to TRBD2. V lost 7 bases and J lost 3; bases outside the gene matches: 5. CDR1 is MDHEN and CDR2 is SYDVKM in the germline V gene. This CDR3 has 15 residues. DNA of the CDR3: TGTGCCAGCACCCGGGGACTAGCGGGAGTCTACGAGCAGTACTTC. Translation gives CASTRGLAGVYEQYF.

The CDR3 DNA reads TGTGCCAGCAGTACGAATTTAGCGGGAGGAGCAGATACGCAGTATTTT. Translation gives CASSTNLAGGADTQYF. This chain connects TRBV2 to TRBJ2-3, with 10 positions matching TRBD2. V shed 5 bases and J 4 bases; nucleotides not matched to a gene: 9. Germline V gene lookup returns CDR1 SNHLY and CDR2 FYNNEI. The CDR3 sequence is 16 residues long.

V usage is TRBV15 and J usage is TRBJ2-7; 8 bases match TRBD2. Germline CDR1 is LNHNV and CDR2 is YYDKDF (reference sequence). V shed 0 bases, J shed 4 bases, and the junction held 8 bases outside the gene matches. This CDR3 region has 16 residues. The chain's CDR3 is CATSRDLSSGHYEQYF. CDR3 bases: TGTGCCACCAGCAGAGATCTCTCTAGCGGGCATTACGAGCAGTACTTC.

The chain uses TRBV7-9 and TRBJ1-1, with 8 bases fitting TRBD1. V gave up 5 bases and J gave up 1 base; unmatched junction bases: 3. This CDR3 has 14 residues. Per the germline V gene, CDR1 is SEHNR and CDR2 is FQNEAQ (reference sequence). CDR3 protein: CASSSGQGNTEAFF. In DNA form, the CDR3 reads TGTGCCAGCAGCAGTGGACAGGGGAACACTGAAGCTTTCTTT.

This clone was counted a single time. The chain combines TRBV19 with TRBJ2-1; D ambiguous. The CDR3 spans 14 residues. V lost 5 bases, J lost 6 bases, and 14 bases lay in between. From germline, CDR1 is LNHDA and CDR2 SQIVND (reference sequence). This CDR3 reads CASSGNVMSNEQFF. The CDR3 coding sequence is TGTGCCAGTAGTGGAAACGTCATGAGCAATGAGCAGTTCTTC. Full variable domain (missing parts from reference TRBV19 and TRBJ2-1): DGGITQSPKYLFRKEGQNVTLSCEQNLNHDAMYWYRQDPGQGLRLIYYSQIVNDFQKGDIAEGYSVSREKKESFPLTVTSAQKNPTAFYLCASSGNVMSNEQFFGPGTRLTVL.

The chain links TRBV20-1 to TRBJ2-4, with D unclear. The V gene lost 5 bases and the J gene lost 9 bases, with 11 bases spanning the gap. CDR1 is DFQATT and CDR2 is SNEGSKA in the germline V gene (reference sequence). The CDR3 has 11 residues. The CDR3 bases are TGCAGTGCTCTTATCAAGGGCATTCAGTACTTC. Protein product: CSALIKGIQYF.

The chain uses TRBV28 and TRBJ1-6, with unresolved D. Germline V gives CDR1 MDHEN, CDR2 SYDVKM. CDR3 length: 16 residues. V was trimmed by 2 bases and J by 8 bases, leaving 16 bases between them. The CDR3 DNA reads TGTGCCAGCAGTTTACAACCGGTGTTTGGATATTCACCCCTCCACTTT. Its protein is CASSLQPVFGYSPLHF.

The chain employs TRBV2 and TRBJ2-7, with D perhaps TRBD1 or TRBD2 (6 bases each). Per germline, CDR1 SNHLY and CDR2 FYNNEI. The CDR3 contains 15 residues. Trimming pared 7 bases from V and 4 bases from J, leaving 20 bases between. CDR3 sequence: CASNPGGGRSYEQYF. In DNA form, the CDR3 reads TGTGCCAGCAACCCCGGGGGCGGCAGGTCTTACGAGCAGTACTTC.

The rearrangement links TRBV12-5 to TRBJ2-3; 8 bases match TRBD2. J lost 4 bases, V lost 6 bases, and 6 bases had no gene match. Germline V gene data show CDR1 as LGHNT and CDR2 as FRNRAP. The CDR3 length is 14 residues. CDR3 sequence (DNA): TGTGCTAGTGGCACCGCGGGAGGTTCAGATACGCAGTATTTT. The encoded protein is CASGTAGGSDTQYF.